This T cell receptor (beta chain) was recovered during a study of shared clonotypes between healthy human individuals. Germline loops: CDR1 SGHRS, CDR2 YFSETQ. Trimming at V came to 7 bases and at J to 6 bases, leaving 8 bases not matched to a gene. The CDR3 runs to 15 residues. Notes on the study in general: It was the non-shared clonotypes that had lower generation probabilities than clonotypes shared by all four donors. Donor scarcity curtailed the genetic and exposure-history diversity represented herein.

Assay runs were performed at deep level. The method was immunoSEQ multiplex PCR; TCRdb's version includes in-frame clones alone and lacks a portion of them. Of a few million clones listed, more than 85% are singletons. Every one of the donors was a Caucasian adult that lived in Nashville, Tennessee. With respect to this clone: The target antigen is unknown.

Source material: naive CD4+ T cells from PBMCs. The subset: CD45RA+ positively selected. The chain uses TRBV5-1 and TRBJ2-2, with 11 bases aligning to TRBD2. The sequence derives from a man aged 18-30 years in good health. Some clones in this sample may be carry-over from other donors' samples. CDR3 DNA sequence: TGCGCCAGCCGGGGTCTAGCGGGAGGCGCCGGGGAGCTGTTTTTT. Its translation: CASRGLAGGAGELFF.